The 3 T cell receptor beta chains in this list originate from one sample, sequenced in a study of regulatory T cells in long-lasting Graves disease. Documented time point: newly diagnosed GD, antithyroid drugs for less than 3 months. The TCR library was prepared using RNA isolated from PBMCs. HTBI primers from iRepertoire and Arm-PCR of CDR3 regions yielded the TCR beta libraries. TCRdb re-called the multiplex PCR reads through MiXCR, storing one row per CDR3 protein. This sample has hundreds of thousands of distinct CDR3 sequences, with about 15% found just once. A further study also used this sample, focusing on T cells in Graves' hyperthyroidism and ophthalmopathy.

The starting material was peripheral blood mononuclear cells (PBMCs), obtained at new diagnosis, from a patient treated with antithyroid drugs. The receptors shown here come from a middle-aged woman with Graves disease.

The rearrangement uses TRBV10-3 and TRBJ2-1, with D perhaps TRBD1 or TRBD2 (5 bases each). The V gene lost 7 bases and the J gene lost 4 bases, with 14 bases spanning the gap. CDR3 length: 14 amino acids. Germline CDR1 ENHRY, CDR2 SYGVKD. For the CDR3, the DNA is TGTGCCATCACTCGGGACGGTGGATACAATGAGCAGTTCTTC. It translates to CAITRDGGYNEQFF.

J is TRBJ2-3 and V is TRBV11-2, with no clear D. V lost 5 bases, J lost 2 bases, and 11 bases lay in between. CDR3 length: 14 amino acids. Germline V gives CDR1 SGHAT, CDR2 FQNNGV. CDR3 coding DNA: TGTGCCAGCAGCCCCCAGGTGGACACAGATACGCAGTATTTT. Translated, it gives CASSPQVDTDTQYF. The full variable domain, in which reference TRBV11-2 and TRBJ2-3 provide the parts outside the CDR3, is EAGVAQSPRYKIIEKRQSVAFWCNPISGHATLYWYQQILGQGPKLLIQFQNNGVVDDSQLPKDRFSAERLKGVDSTLKIQPAKLEDSAVYLCASSPQVDTDTQYFGPGTRLTVL.

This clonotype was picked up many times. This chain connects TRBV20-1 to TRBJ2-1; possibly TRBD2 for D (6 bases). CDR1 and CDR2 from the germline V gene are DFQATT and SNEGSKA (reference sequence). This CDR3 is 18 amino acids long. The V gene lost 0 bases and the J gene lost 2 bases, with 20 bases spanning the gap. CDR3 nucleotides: TGCAGTGCTAGAGACCCCTTAAGCGGGCTGGGAACCTACAATGAGCAGTTCTTC. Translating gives CSARDPLSGLGTYNEQFF.